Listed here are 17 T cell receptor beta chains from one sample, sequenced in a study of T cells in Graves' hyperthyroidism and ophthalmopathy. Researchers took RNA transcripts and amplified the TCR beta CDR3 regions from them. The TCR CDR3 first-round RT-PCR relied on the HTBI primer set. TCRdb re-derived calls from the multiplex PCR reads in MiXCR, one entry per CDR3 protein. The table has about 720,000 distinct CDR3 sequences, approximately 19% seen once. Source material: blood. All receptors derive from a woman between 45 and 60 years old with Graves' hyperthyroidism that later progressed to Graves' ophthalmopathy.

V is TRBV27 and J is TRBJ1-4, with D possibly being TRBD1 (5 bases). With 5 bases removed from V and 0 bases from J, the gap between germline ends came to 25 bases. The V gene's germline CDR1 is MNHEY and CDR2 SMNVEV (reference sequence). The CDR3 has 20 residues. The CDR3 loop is CASSAMFRGQVSATNEKLFF. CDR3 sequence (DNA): TGTGCCAGCAGTGCTATGTTTCGAGGACAAGTATCTGCAACTAATGAAAAACTGTTTTTT.

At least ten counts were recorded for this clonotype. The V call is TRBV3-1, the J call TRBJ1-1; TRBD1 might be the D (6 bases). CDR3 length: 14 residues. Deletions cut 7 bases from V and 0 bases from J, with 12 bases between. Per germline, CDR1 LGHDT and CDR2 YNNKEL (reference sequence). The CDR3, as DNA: TGTGCCAGCACAGGGGACGCCTTGAACACTGAAGCTTTCTTT. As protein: CASTGDALNTEAFF.

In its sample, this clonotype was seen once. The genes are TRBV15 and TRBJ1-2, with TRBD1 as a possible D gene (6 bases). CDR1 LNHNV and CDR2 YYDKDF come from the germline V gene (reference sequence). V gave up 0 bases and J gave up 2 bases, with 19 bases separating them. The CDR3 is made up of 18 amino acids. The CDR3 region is CATSRDMGYVQGNYGYTF. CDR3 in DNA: TGTGCCACCAGCAGAGATATGGGATACGTGCAGGGGAACTATGGCTACACCTTC.

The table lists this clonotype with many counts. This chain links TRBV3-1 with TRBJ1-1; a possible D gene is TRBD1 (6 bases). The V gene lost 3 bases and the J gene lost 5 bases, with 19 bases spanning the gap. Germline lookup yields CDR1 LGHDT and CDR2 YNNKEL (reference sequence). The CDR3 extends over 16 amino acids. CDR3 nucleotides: TGTGCCAGCAGCCACCCTCAGACAGGTCCCGGAACTGAAGCTTTCTTT. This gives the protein CASSHPQTGPGTEAFF.

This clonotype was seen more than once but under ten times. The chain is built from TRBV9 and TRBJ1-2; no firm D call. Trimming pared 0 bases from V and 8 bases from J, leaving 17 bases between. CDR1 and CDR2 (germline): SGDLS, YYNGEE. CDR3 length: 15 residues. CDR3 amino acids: CASSVESGLGIGYTF. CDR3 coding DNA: TGTGCCAGCAGCGTAGAGTCAGGACTGGGAATCGGCTACACCTTC.

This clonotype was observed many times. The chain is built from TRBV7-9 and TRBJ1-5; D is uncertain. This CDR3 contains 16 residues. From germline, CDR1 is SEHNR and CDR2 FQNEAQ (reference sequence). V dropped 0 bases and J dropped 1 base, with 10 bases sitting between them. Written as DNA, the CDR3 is TGTGCCAGCAGCTTAGCGGGCGGTGCGAGCAATCAGCCCCAGCATTTT. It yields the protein CASSLAGGASNQPQHF.

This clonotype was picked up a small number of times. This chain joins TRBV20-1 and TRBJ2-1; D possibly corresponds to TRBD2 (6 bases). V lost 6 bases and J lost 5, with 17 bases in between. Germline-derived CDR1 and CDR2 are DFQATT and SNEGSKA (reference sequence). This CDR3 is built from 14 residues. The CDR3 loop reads CSALRRRGDNEQFF. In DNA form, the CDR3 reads TGCAGTGCCCTTCGTCGGCGGGGAGACAATGAGCAGTTCTTC.

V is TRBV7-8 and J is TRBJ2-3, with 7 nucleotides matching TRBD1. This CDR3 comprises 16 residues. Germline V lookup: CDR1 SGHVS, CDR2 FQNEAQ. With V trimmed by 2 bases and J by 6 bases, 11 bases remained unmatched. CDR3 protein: CASSLRPGQPLDTQYF. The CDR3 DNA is TGTGCCAGCAGCTTACGGCCGGGACAGCCATTGGATACGCAGTATTTT.

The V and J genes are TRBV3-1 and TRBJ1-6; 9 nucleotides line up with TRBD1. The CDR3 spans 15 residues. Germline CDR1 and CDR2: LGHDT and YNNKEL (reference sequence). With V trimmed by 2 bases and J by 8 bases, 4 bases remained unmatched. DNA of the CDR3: TGTGCCAGCAGCCAACCTGGGACAGGGCATTCACCCCTCCACTTT. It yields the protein CASSQPGTGHSPLHF.

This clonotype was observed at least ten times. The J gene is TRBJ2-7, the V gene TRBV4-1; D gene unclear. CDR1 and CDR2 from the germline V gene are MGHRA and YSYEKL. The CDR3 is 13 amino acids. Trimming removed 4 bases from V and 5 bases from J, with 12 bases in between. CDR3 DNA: TGCGCCAGCAGCCCCCCCGGGCACCACGAGCAGTACTTC. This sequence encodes CASSPPGHHEQYF.

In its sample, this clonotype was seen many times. The CDR3 DNA is TGTGCCAGCTCTCTACAAGACATAAGGAAGGACACTGAAGCTTTCTTT. Protein: CASSLQDIRKDTEAFF. The chain has TRBV18 and TRBJ1-1; the D is unclear. Trimming cost V 6 bases and J 3 bases, with 20 bases left between them. In germline, CDR1 is KGHSH, CDR2 LQKENI. The CDR3 is made up of 16 amino acids. Combining the CDR3 with reference TRBV18 and TRBJ1-1 gives the whole variable domain NAGVMQNPRHLVRRRGQEARLRCSPMKGHSHVYWYRQLPEEGLKFMVYLQKENIIDESGMPKERFSAEFPKEGPSILRIQQVVRGDSAAYFCASSLQDIRKDTEAFFGQGTRLTVV.

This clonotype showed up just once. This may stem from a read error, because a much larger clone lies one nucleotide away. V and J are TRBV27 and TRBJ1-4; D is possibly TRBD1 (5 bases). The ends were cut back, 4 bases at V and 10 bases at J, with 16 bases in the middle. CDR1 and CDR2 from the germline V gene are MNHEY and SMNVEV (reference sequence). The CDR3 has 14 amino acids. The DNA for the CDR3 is TGTGCCAGCAGTTCAGGGCACTTGGTTGGAAAACTGTTTTTT. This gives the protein CASSSGHLVGKLFF. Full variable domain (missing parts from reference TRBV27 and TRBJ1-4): EAQVTQNPRYLITVTGKKLTVTCSQNMNHEYMSWYRQDPGLGLRQIYYSMNVEVTDKGDVPEGYKVSRKEKRNFPLILESPSPNQTSLYFCASSSGHLVGKLFFGSGTQLSVL.

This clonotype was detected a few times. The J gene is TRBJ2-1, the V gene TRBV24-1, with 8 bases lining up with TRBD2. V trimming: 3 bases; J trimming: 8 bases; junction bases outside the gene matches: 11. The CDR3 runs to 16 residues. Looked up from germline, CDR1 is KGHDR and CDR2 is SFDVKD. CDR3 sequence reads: CATSDNGGASLDEQFF. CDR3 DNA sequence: TGTGCCACCAGTGATAACGGGGGGGCCTCGTTGGATGAGCAGTTCTTC.

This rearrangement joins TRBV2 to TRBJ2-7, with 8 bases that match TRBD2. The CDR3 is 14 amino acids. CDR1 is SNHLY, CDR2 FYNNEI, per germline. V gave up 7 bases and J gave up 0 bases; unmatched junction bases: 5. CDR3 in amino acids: CASIPGGSSYEQYF. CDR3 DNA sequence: TGTGCCAGCATCCCGGGGGGGTCCTCCTACGAGCAGTACTTC.

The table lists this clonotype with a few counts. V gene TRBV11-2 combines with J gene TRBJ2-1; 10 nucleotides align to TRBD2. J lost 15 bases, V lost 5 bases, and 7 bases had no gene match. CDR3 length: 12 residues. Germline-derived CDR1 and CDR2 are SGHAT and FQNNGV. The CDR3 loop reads CASSHSGGRPFF. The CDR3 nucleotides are TGTGCCAGCAGCCATAGCGGGGGGCGTCCGTTCTTC.

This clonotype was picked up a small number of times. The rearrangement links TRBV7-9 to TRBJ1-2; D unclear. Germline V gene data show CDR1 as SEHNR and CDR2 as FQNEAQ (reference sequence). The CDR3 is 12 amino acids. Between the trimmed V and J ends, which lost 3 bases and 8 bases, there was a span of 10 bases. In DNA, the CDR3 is TGTGCCAGCAGCTTTTCAACAGAAGGCTACACCTTC. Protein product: CASSFSTEGYTF.

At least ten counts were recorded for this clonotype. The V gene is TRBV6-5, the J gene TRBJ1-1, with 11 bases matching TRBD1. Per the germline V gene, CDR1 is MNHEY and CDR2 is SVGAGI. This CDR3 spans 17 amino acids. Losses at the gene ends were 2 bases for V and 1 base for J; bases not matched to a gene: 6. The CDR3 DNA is TGTGCCAGCAGTTACGTCGGGACAGGGGGAGCGAACACTGAAGCTTTCTTT. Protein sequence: CASSYVGTGGANTEAFF.